Listed below are T cell receptor beta chains from one sample, sequenced in a study of brain metastases from non-small cell lung cancer. Profiled with immunoSEQ multiplex PCR; TCRdb holds only in-frame clones, not every one. Of a few hundred clones in the sample, 75% to 85% were seen once. Sequences were obtained from tissue from a brain metastasis. Receptors were obtained from a donor aged 40 or over with non-small cell lung cancer. The CDR3 runs from the conserved cysteine through the conserved F or W. The order of the fields is V gene, J gene, CDR3 protein.

>TRBV7-3|TRBJ2-7
CASGLAGGYEQYF
>TRBV19|TRBJ1-2
CATAPGTKFGYTF
>TRBV19|TRBJ2-7
CASSISQGAIYEQYF
>TRBV27|TRBJ2-2
CASSFRDRGGTGELFF
>TRBV6-5|TRBJ2-5
CASSYSPSLQETQYF
>TRBV9|TRBJ2-1
CASSSGLPSRNEQFF
>TRBV27|TRBJ1-2
CASRETGKANYGYTF
>TRBV28|TRBJ1-1
CASSPGGTEAFF
>TRBV4-1|TRBJ1-2
CASSQDGRVGLANYGYTF
>TRBV7-9|TRBJ2-1
CASSPRRASGGWNEQFF
>TRBV5-6|TRBJ2-3
CASSPAPSTDTQYF
>TRBV25-1|TRBJ2-7
CASSPGNQGAYEQYF
>TRBV15|TRBJ1-2
CATSRGRTGHQLYGYTF
>TRBV19|TRBJ1-2
CASSIGDRGTYGYTF
>TRBV18|TRBJ2-7
CATGGDTYEQYF
>TRBV6-5|TRBJ1-2
CASSLGSDYGYTF
>TRBV13|TRBJ2-5
CASSLGTPGTQYF
>TRBV5-4|TRBJ2-6
CASSPGITGANVLTF
>TRBV18|TRBJ2-7
CASSSSPGTLSYEQYF
>TRBV9|TRBJ2-2
CASSISVTGELFF
>TRBV28|TRBJ2-7
CASRRPGTASYEQYF
>TRBV24-1|TRBJ2-3
CATSDPQGPADTQYF
>TRBV11-3|TRBJ2-7
CASSPGGHYEQYF
>TRBV28|TRBJ1-4
CAGMTAANEKLFF
>TRBV5-4|TRBJ1-2
CASSPTPGQIYGYTF
>TRBV9|TRBJ2-1
CASSVSGISYNEQFF
>TRBV29-1|TRBJ2-5
CSVEKGGKTQYF
>TRBV20-1|TRBJ1-2
CSAREGYGYTF
>TRBV7-9|TRBJ2-1
CASSPPVGSGRDYNEQFF
>TRBV6-5|TRBJ1-5
CASSYSGNSNQPQHF
>TRBV3-1/TRBV3-2|TRBJ2-1
CASRLAGVENEQFF
>TRBV5-4|TRBJ2-2
CASSFGLAIGELFF
>TRBV6-5|TRBJ2-7
CASSYWTSDEQYF
>TRBV4-2|TRBJ2-1
CASSQGVAEGVQFF
>TRBV4-1|TRBJ2-5
CASRPRSGQETQYF
>TRBV11-3|TRBJ2-2
CASQRGEGTGELFF
>TRBV6-5|TRBJ1-1
CATLEDTEAFF
>TRBV7-6|TRBJ2-5
CASSLAILAEETQYF
>TRBV4-1|TRBJ2-1
CASSQRHREADNEQFF
>TRBV12-3/TRBV12-4|TRBJ1-5
CASSGVGPQHF
>TRBV6-4|TRBJ1-1
CASSRDRDVDTEAFF
>TRBV5-1|TRBJ2-5
CASSLAGTQETQYF
>TRBV7-3|TRBJ2-1
CASSLSGTYNEQFF
>TRBV5-4|TRBJ2-2
CASSILASGRHSSVTGELFF
>TRBV7-3|TRBJ2-1
CASSLTPLAGARNNEQFF
>TRBV30|TRBJ2-4
CAWSVQGAHIQYF
>TRBV18|TRBJ2-2
CASSKGQPTGELFF
>TRBV5-5|TRBJ2-7
CASSLALGYEQYF
>TRBV7-2|TRBJ2-7
CASSLARGLDEQYF
>TRBV28|TRBJ2-7
CASSLFAGSPSLSYEQYF
>TRBV6-6|TRBJ2-2
CASSFQTNTGELFF
>TRBV5-1|TRBJ2-2
CASSLTSFTGELFF